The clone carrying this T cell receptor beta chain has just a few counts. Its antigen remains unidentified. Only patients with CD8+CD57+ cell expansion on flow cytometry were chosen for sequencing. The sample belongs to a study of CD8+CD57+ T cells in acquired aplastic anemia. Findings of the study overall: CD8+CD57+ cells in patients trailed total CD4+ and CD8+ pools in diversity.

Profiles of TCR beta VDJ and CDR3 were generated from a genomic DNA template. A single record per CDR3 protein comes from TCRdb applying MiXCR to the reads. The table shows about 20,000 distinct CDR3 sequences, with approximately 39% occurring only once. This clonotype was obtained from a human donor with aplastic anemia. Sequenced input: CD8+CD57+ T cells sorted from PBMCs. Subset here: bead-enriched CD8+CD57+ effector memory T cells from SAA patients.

CDR3 in DNA: TGTGCCACGACCAAGAACACTGAAGCTTTCTTT. Protein: CATTKNTEAFF. V and J are TRBV24-1 and TRBJ1-1; D not certain. This CDR3 region has 11 residues. Germline-derived CDR1 and CDR2 are KGHDR and SFDVKD. V was shortened by 10 bases and J by 1 base, with 6 bases between the two germline ends.